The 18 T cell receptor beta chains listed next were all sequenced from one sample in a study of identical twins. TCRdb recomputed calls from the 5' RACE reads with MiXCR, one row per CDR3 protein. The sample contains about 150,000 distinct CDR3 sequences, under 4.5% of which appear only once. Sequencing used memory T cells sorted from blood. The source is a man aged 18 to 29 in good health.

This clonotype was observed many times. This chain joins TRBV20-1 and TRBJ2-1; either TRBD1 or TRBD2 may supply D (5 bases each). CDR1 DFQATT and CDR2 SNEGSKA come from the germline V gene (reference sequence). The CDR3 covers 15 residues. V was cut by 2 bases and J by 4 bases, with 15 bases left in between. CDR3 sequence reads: CSARPPGDQYNEQFF. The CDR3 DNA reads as TGCAGTGCTAGACCCCCTGGGGACCAATACAATGAGCAGTTCTTC.

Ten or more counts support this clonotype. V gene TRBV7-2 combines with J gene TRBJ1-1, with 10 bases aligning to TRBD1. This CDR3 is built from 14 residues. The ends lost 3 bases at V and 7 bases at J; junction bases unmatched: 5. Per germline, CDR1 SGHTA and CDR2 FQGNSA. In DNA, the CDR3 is TGTGCCAGCAGCTTTTGGGGACAGGGGCGTGAAGCTTTCTTT. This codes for CASSFWGQGREAFF.

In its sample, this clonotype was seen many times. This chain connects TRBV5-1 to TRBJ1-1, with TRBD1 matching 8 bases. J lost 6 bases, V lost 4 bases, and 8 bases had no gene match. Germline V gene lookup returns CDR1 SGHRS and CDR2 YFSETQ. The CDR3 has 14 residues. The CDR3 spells CASSILTGESEAFF. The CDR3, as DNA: TGCGCCAGCAGCATCCTGACAGGGGAATCTGAAGCTTTCTTT.

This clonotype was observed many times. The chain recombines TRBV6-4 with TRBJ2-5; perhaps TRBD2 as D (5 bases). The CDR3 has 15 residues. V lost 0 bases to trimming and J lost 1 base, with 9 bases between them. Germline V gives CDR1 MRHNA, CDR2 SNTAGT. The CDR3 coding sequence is TGTGCCAGCAGTGACTCGACCAGCGGCCAAGAGACCCAGTACTTC. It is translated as CASSDSTSGQETQYF.

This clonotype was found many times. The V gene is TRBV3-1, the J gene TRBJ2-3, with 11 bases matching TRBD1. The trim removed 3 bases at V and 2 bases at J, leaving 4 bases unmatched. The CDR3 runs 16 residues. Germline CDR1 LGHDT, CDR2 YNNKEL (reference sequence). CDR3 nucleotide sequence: TGTGCCAGCAGCCACAACGGACAGGGGGCCACAGATACGCAGTATTTT. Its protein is CASSHNGQGATDTQYF.

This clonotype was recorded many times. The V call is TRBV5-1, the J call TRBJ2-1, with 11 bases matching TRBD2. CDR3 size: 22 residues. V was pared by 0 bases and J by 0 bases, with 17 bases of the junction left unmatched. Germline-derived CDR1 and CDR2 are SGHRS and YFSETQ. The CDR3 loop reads CASSLALLAGGHVTSSYNEQFF. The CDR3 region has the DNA TGCGCCAGCAGCTTGGCGCTTCTAGCGGGAGGACATGTAACAAGCTCCTACAATGAGCAGTTCTTC.

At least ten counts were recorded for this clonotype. CDR3 sequence (DNA): TGCGCCAGCAGCCAACGTCTTCAGCGGGGACCCTACGAGCAGTACTTC. Translation gives CASSQRLQRGPYEQYF. The chain is built from TRBV4-1 and TRBJ2-7; 7 bases agree with TRBD2. The J segment lost 2 bases and the V segment lost 2 bases, leaving 9 bases of the junction unmatched. CDR1 and CDR2 from the germline V gene are MGHRA and YSYEKL. This CDR3 has 16 amino acids.

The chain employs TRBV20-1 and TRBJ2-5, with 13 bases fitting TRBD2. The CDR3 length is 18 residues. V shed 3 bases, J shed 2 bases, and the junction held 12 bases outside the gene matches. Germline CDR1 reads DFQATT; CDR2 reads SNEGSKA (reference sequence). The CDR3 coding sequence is TGCAGTGCTAGGACACTACCTGGACTAGCGGGAGCACAAGAGACCCAGTACTTC. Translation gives CSARTLPGLAGAQETQYF.

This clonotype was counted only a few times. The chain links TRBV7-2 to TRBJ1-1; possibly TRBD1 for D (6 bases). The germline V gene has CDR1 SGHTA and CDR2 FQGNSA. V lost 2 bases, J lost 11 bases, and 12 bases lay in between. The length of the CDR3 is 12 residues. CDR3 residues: CASSLRGLEAFF. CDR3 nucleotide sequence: TGTGCCAGCAGCTTAAGGGGGTTAGAGGCTTTCTTT.

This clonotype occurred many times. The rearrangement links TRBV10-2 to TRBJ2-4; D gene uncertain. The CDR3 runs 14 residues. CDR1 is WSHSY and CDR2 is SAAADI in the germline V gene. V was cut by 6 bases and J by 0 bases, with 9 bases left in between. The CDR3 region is CASSNQLAKNIQYF. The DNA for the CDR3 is TGCGCCAGCAGCAACCAATTAGCCAAAAACATTCAGTACTTC.

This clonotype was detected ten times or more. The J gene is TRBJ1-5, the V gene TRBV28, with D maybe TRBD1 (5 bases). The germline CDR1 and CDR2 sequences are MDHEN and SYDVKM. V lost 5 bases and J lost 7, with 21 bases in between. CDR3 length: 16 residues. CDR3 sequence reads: CASSPYAGSGGQPQHF. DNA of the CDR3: TGTGCCAGCAGTCCATACGCGGGGTCCGGGGGGCAGCCCCAGCATTTT. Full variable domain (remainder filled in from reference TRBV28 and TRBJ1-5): DVKVTQSSRYLVKRTGEKVFLECVQDMDHENMFWYRQDPGLGLRLIYFSYDVKMKEKGDIPEGYSVSREKKERFSLILESASTNQTSMYLCASSPYAGSGGQPQHFGDGTRLSIL.

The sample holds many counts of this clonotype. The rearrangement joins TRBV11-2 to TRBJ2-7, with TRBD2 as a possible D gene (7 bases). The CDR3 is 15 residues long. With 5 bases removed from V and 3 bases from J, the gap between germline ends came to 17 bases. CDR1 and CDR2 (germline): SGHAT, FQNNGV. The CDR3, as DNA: TGTGCCAGCAGCCTATCGGGGGGCCCAATCTACGAGCAGTACTTC. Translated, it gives CASSLSGGPIYEQYF.

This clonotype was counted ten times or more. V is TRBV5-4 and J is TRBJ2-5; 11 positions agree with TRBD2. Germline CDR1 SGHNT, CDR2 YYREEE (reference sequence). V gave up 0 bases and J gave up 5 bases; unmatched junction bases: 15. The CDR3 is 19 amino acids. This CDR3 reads CASSLGGRGLAALGETQYF. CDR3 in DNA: TGTGCCAGCAGCTTGGGGGGCAGGGGACTAGCGGCCCTCGGGGAGACCCAGTACTTC.

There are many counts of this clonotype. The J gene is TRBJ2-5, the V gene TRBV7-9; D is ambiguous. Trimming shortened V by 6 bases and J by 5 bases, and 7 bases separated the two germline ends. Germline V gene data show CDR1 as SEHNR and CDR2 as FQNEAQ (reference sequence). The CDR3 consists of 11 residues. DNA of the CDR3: TGTGCCAGCAGGTCATGGGAGACCCAGTACTTC. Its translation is CASRSWETQYF.

The CDR3 here is CASSYSNPGTYEQYF. CDR3 bases: TGTGCCAGCAGTTACTCGAACCCCGGCACCTACGAGCAGTACTTC. The gene calls are TRBV6-5 and TRBJ2-7, with no clear D. This CDR3 has 15 amino acids. Germline lookup yields CDR1 MNHEY and CDR2 SVGAGI. Trimming removed 0 bases from V and 2 bases from J, with 11 bases in between.

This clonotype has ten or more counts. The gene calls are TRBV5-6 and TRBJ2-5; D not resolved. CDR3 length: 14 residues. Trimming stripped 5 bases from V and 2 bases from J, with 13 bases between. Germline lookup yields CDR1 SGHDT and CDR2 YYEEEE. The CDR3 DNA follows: TGTGCCAGCAGTTATCTTAGCAGGCAAGAGACCCAGTACTTC. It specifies CASSYLSRQETQYF.

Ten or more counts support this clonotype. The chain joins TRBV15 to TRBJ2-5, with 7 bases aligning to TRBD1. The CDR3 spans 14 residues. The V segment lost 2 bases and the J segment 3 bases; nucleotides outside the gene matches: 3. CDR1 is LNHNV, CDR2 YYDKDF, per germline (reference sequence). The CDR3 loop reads CATSRQDREETQYF. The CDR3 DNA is TGTGCCACCAGCAGACAAGACAGGGAAGAGACCCAGTACTTC.

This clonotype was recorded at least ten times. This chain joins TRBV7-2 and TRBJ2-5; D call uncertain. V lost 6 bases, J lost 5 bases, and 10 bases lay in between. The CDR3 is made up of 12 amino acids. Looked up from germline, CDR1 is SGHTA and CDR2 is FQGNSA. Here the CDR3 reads CASSGVRETQYF. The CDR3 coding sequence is TGTGCCAGCAGTGGAGTGAGGGAGACCCAGTACTTC.